The rows below give T cell receptor beta chains drawn from one sample of a study of HIV-infected patients and healthy controls. Each CDR3 protein gets one entry after TCRdb re-called the 5' RACE reads with MiXCR. Of over 8,000 distinct CDR3 sequences listed, approximately 8% are singletons. Sequences were obtained from blood. The receptors derive from an adult in good health. Both conserved end residues are part of each CDR3.

j_call v_call cdr3_aa
TRBJ1-2 TRBV19 CASSGVQGRDGYTF
TRBJ2-5 TRBV5-5 CASSFSPIISKETQYF
TRBJ1-5 TRBV7-8 CASSLVPPQYRGSHQPQHF
TRBJ1-5 TRBV6-5 CASRKTGGSQPQHF
TRBJ2-3 TRBV3-1 CASSQPDRESDTQYF
TRBJ1-1 TRBV7-9 CASSLALADPAFF
TRBJ1-2 TRBV19 CASTPDGLAHGYTF
TRBJ1-4 TRBV21-1 CASSNGCQANKKLFF
TRBJ2-5 TRBV3-1 CASSQDHLAGEETQYF
TRBJ1-2 TRBV6-1 CASPGQNYGYTF
TRBJ1-4 TRBV6-5 CASSYLAGDEKLFF
TRBJ1-2 TRBV12-3/TRBV12-4 CASLTGNNYGYTF
TRBJ2-5 TRBV7-9 CASSSLTGTGRETQYF
TRBJ2-2 TRBV28 CASSLWGSNTGELFF
TRBJ1-4 TRBV12-3/TRBV12-4 CASSIDRANEKLFF
TRBJ1-1 TRBV6-2/TRBV6-3 CASRLDGNTEAFF
TRBJ2-5 TRBV29-1 CSVDWGQETQYF
TRBJ2-6 TRBV6-1 CASRTGGSGANVLTF
TRBJ2-2 TRBV5-6 CASSLAAGQLFF
TRBJ1-1 TRBV5-1 CASSLGADNTEAFF
TRBJ1-1 TRBV5-4 CASSLGQQNTEAFF
TRBJ1-1 TRBV5-5 CASSSLVTESEAFF
TRBJ2-7 TRBV12-3/TRBV12-4 CASSLTDSEQYF
TRBJ1-2 TRBV3-1 CASSQFGQRTNYGYTF
TRBJ1-1 TRBV29-1 CSVVPVNTEAFF
TRBJ1-4 TRBV5-1 CASSLMGQVAEKLFF
TRBJ1-2 TRBV3-1 CASSQDFQGGYGYTF
TRBJ2-7 TRBV6-2/TRBV6-3 CASSYTALEQYF
TRBJ1-1 TRBV12-3/TRBV12-4 CASSTGQGNTEAFF
TRBJ2-1 TRBV4-1 CASSQDFGDEQFF
TRBJ1-1 TRBV29-1 CSVGGYGHGTTEAFF
TRBJ1-6 TRBV28 CASYGEVGRSPLHF
TRBJ1-2 TRBV6-5 CASSQDGGYGYTF
TRBJ2-3 TRBV20-1 CSAPWREKGDTQYF
TRBJ2-7 TRBV19 CASSSLGTASYEQYF